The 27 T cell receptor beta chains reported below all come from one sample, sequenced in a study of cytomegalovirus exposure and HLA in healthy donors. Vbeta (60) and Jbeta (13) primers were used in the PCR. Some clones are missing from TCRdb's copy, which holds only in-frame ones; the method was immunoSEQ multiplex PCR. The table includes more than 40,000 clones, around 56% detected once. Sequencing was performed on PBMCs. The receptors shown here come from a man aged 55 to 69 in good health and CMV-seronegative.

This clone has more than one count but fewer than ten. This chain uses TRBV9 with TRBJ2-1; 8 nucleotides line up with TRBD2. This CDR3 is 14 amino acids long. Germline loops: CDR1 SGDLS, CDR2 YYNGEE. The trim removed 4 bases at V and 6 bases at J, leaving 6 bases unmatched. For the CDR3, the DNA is TGTGCCAGCAGCCCGCGACTAGCGTCCAATGAGCAGTTCTTC. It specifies CASSPRLASNEQFF.

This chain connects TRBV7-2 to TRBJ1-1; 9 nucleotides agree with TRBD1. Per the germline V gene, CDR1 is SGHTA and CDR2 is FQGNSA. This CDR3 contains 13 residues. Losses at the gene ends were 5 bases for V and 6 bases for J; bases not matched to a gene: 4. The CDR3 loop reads CASSLRQGAEAFF. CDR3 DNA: TGTGCCAGCAGCCTTCGACAGGGGGCTGAAGCTTTCTTT. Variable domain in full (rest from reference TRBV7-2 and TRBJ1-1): GAGVSQSPSNKVTEKGKDVELRCDPISGHTALYWYRQSLGQGLEFLIYFQGNSAPDKSGLPSDRFSAERTGGSVSTLTIQRTQQEDSAVYLCASSLRQGAEAFFGQGTRLTVV.

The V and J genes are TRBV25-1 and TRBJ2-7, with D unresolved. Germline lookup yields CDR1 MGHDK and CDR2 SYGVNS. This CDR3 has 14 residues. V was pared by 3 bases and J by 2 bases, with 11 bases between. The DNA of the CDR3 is TGTGCCAGCAGTGATATCATAACACCCTACGAGCAGTACTTC. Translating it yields CASSDIITPYEQYF.

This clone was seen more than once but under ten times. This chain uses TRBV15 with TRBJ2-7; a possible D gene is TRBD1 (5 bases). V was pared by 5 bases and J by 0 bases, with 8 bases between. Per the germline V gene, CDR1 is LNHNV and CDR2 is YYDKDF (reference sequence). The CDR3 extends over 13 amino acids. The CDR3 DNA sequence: TGTGCCACCAGCGGCAGGGACTCCTACGAGCAGTACTTC. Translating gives CATSGRDSYEQYF.

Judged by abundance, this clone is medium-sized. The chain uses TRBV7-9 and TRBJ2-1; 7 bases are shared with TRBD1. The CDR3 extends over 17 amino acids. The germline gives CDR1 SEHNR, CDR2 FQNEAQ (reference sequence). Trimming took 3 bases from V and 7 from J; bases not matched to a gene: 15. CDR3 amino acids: CASSLGQRGARGNEQFF. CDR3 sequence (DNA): TGTGCCAGCAGCTTGGGACAGAGAGGAGCAAGGGGAAATGAGCAGTTCTTC.

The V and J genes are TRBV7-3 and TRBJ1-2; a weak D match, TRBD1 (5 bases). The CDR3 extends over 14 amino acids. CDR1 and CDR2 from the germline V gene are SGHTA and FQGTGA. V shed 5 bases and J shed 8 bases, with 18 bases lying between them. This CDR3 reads CASSHGGGSGGYTF. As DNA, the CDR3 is TGTGCCAGCAGCCACGGTGGGGGGTCGGGAGGCTACACCTTC. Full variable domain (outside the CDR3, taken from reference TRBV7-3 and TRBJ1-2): GAGVSQTPSNKVTEKGKYVELRCDPISGHTALYWYRQSLGQGPEFLIYFQGTGAADDSGLPNDRFFAVRPEGSVSTLKIQRTERGDSAVYLCASSHGGGSGGYTFGSGTRLTVV.

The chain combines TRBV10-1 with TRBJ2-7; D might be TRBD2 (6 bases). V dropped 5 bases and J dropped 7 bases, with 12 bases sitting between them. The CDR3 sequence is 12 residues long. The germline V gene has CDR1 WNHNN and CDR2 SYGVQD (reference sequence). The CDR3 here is CASSRYGGEQYF. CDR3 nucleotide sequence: TGCGCCAGCAGTCGTTACGGGGGAGAGCAGTACTTC.

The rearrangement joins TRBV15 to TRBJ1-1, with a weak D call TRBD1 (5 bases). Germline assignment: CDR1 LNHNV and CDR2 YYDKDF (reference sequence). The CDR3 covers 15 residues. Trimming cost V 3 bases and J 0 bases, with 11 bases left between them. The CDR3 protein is CATSRAGSMNTEAFF. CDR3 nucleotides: TGTGCCACCAGCAGGGCAGGGTCCATGAACACTGAAGCTTTCTTT. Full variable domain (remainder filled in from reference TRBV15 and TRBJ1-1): DAMVIQNPRYQVTQFGKPVTLSCSQTLNHNVMYWYQQKSSQAPKLLFHYYDKDFNNEADTPDNFQSRRPNTSFCFLDIRSPGLGDTAMYLCATSRAGSMNTEAFFGQGTRLTVV.

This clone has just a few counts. As DNA, the CDR3 is TGTGCCAGCAGGGAATATAACGGGGGAGAGGATACGCAGTATTTT. This gives the protein CASREYNGGEDTQYF. J is TRBJ2-3 and V is TRBV14; a weak D match, TRBD2 (6 bases). The CDR3 runs to 15 residues. Between the trimmed V and J ends, which lost 6 bases and 6 bases, there was a span of 19 bases. In germline, CDR1 is SGHDN, CDR2 FVKESK.

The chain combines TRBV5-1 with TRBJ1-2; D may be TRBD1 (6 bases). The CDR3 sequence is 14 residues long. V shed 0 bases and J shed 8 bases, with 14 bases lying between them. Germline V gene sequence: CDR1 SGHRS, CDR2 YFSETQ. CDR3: CASSLGQGLSGYTF. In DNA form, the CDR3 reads TGCGCCAGCAGCTTGGGGCAGGGGTTGTCCGGCTACACCTTC.

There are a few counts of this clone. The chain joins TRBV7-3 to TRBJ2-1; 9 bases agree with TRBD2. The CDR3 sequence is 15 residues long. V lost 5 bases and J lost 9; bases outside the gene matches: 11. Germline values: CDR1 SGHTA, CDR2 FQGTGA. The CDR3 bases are TGTGCCAGCAGCGTCGGGACTAGCCGTTTGAGTGAGCAGTTCTTC. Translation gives CASSVGTSRLSEQFF.

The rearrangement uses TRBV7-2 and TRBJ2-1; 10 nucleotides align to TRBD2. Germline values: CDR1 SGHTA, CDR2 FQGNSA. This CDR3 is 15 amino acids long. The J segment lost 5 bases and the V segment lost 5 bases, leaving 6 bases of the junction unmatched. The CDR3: CASSPGLADNNEQFF. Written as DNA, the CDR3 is TGTGCCAGCAGCCCAGGACTAGCGGACAACAATGAGCAGTTCTTC. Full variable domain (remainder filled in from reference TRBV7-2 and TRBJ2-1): GAGVSQSPSNKVTEKGKDVELRCDPISGHTALYWYRQSLGQGLEFLIYFQGNSAPDKSGLPSDRFSAERTGGSVSTLTIQRTQQEDSAVYLCASSPGLADNNEQFFGPGTRLTVL.

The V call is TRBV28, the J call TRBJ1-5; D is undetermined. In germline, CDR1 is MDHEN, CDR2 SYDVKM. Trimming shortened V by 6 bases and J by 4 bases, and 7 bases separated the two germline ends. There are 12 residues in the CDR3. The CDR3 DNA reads TGTGCCAGCAGCGTATCTAATCAGCCCCAGCATTTT. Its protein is CASSVSNQPQHF.

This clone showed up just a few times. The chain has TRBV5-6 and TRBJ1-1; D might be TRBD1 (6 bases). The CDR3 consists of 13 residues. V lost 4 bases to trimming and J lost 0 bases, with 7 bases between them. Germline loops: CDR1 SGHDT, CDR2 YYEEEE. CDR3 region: CASSRQVNTEAFF. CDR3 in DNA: TGTGCCAGCAGCCGACAGGTGAACACTGAAGCTTTCTTT.

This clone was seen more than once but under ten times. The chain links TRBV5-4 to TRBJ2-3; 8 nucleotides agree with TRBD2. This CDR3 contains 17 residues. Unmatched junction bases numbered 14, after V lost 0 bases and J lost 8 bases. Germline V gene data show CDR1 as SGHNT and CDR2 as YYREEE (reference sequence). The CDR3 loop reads CASSLAGSGTILLTQYF. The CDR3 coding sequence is TGTGCCAGCAGCTTGGCTGGTAGCGGGACGATATTACTTACGCAGTATTTT.

For the CDR3, the DNA is TGCGCCAGCAGTGATTTGGGGAGGACTGAAAAACTGTTTTTT. Its translation is CASSDLGRTEKLFF. The genes are TRBV10-2 and TRBJ1-4; no firm D call. V was shortened by 3 bases and J by 7 bases, with 12 bases between the two germline ends. This CDR3 has 14 amino acids. CDR1 WSHSY and CDR2 SAAADI come from the germline V gene.

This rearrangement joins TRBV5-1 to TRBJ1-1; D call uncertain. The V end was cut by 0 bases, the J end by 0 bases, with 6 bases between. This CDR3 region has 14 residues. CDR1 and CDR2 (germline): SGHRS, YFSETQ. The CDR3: CASSLARMNTEAFF. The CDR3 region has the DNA TGCGCCAGCAGCTTGGCCAGGATGAACACTGAAGCTTTCTTT. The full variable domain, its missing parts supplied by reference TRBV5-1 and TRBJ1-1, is KAGVTQTPRYLIKTRGQQVTLSCSPISGHRSVSWYQQTPGQGLQFLFEYFSETQRNKGNFPGRFSGRQFSNSRSEMNVSTLELGDSALYLCASSLARMNTEAFFGQGTRLTVV.

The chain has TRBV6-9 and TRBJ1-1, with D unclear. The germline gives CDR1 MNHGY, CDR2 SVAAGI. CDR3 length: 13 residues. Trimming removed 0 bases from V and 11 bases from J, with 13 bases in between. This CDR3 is CASSYSMTVRAFF. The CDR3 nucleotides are TGTGCCAGCAGTTATTCGATGACGGTGAGGGCTTTCTTT.

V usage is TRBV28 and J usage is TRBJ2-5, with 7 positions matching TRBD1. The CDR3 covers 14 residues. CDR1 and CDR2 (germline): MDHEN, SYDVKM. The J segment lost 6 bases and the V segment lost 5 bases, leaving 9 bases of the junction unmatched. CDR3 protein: CASSPPTGVKTQYF. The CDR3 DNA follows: TGTGCCAGCAGTCCGCCCACAGGGGTGAAGACCCAGTACTTC.

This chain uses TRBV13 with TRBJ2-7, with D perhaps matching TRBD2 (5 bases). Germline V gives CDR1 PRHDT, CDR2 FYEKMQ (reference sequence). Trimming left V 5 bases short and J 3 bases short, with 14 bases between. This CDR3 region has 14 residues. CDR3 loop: CASSDGPGNYEQYF. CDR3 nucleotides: TGTGCCAGCAGCGATGGCCCGGGGAACTACGAGCAGTACTTC.

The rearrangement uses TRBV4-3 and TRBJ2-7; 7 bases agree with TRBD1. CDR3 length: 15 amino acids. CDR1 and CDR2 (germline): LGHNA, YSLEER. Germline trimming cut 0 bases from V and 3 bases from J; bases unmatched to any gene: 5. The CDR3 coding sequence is TGCGCCAGCAGCCAAGATTCGCGACAGGGCTACGAGCAGTACTTC. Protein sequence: CASSQDSRQGYEQYF.

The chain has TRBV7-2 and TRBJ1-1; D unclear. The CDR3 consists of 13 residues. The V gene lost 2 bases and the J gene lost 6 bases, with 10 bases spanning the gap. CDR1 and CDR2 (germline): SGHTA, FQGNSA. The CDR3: CASSLPGLAEAFF. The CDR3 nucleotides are TGTGCCAGCAGCTTACCCGGGTTGGCTGAAGCTTTCTTT.

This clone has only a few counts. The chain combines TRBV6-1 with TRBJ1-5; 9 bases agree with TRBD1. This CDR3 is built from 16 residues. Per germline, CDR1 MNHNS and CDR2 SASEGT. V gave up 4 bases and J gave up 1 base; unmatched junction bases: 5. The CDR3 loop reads CASSARQGGSNQPQHF. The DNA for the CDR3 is TGTGCCAGCAGTGCCCGACAGGGGGGCAGCAATCAGCCCCAGCATTTT.

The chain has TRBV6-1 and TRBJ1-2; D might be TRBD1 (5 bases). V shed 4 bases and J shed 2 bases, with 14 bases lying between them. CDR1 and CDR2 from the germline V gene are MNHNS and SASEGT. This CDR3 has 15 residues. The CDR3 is CASSVGRGINYGYTF. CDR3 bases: TGTGCCAGCAGTGTAGGGAGGGGCATAAACTATGGCTACACCTTC.

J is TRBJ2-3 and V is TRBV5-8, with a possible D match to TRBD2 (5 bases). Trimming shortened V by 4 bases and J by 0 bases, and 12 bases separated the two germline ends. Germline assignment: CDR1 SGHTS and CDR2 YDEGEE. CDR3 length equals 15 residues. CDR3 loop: CASSRTPDSTDTQYF. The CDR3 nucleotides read TGTGCCAGCAGCCGGACTCCGGACAGCACAGATACGCAGTATTTT.

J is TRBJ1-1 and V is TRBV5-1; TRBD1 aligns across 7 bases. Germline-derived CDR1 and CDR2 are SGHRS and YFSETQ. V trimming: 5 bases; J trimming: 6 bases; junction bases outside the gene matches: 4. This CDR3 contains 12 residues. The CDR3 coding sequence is TGCGCCAGCAGGGAGGGGGCCTCTGAAGCTTTCTTT. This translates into CASREGASEAFF.

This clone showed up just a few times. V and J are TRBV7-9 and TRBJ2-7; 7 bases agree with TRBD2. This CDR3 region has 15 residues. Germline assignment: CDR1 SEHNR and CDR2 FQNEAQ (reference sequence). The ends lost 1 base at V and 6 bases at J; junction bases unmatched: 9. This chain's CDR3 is CASSLGGGTLAEQYF. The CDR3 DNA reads TGTGCCAGCAGCTTAGGGGGAGGGACGCTTGCCGAGCAGTACTTC.